This T cell receptor beta chain derives from a study of blood T cell repertoires in COVID-19. Study-wide background: Acute-phase and convalescent COVID-19 samples originated in the United States, Italy and Spain. Sample material is recorded as cDNA or gDNA derived from T cells, B-cell-depleted T cells, or PBMCs.

Original processing notes: Cell counts per sample came from amplifying reference gene primers. Clones were sequenced by immunoSEQ multiplex PCR, and TCRdb holds only the in-frame ones, with some missing. Clone size and the V and J calls come from that table; the DNA yielded D and trimming. This sample has 200,000 to 250,000 clones, with about 83% found just once. This TCR was recovered from a man aged 50-60 years with active or convalescent COVID-19. Sample: peripheral blood.

DNA for the CDR3: TGTGCCAGCTCACTGGGACAGCAGCGTTCACCCCTCCACTTT. This translates into CASSLGQQRSPLHF. The chain links TRBV18 to TRBJ1-6; the match to TRBD1 covers 7 bases. The CDR3 contains 14 residues. Per the germline V gene, CDR1 is KGHSH and CDR2 is LQKENI. Trimming removed 4 bases from V and 9 bases from J; junction bases left unmatched: 6.